This entry lists 10 T cell receptor beta chains sequenced from one sample in a study of T cell responses to AZD1222 COVID-19 vaccine. TCRdb's table, derived via immunoSEQ multiplex PCR, lists solely in-frame clones and lacks some. Here the sample spans tens of thousands of clones, approximately 83% being singletons. The source material was peripheral blood, sampled 28 days after the second AZD1222 dose. The source of these receptors is an adult who received the AZD1222 COVID-19 vaccine.

The J gene is TRBJ2-3, the V gene TRBV2; tentative D call: TRBD1 (6 bases). This CDR3 comprises 15 residues. Germline V gene data show CDR1 as SNHLY and CDR2 as FYNNEI. Trimming took off 6 bases at V and 7 bases at J, with 20 bases between the two ends. The CDR3 DNA reads as TGTGCCAGCAGCCCCTCAACGACAGGCCGTAATACGCAGTATTTT. Its protein product is CASSPSTTGRNTQYF. Combining the CDR3 with reference TRBV2 and TRBJ2-3 gives the whole variable domain EPEVTQTPSHQVTQMGQEVILRCVPISNHLYFYWYRQILGQKVEFLVSFYNNEISEKSEIFDDQFSVERPDGSNFTLKIRSTKLEDSAMYFCASSPSTTGRNTQYFGPGTRLTVL.

The rearrangement uses TRBV3-1 (or the pseudogene TRBV3-2) and TRBJ2-3; D is undetermined. Looked up from germline, CDR1 is LGHDT and CDR2 is YNNKEL (reference sequence). V was trimmed by 0 bases and J by 6 bases, leaving 10 bases between them. The CDR3 runs 14 residues. The CDR3, as DNA: TGTGCCAGCAGCCAAGATTCTAGGGCTGATACGCAGTATTTT. This sequence encodes CASSQDSRADTQYF.

The V call is TRBV28, the J call TRBJ1-2; possibly TRBD1 for D (5 bases). Germline V gives CDR1 MDHEN, CDR2 SYDVKM. Trimming shortened V by 3 bases and J by 8 bases, and 10 bases separated the two germline ends. This CDR3 has 12 residues. CDR3 amino acids: CASSFWDGGYTF. The CDR3 DNA sequence: TGTGCCAGCAGTTTCTGGGACGGGGGCTACACCTTC.

This sequence joins TRBV9 and TRBJ2-3, with 11 nucleotides matching TRBD2. Looked up from germline, CDR1 is SGDLS and CDR2 is YYNGEE. The CDR3 runs 16 residues. The V and J ends lost 3 bases and 6 bases, in that order; junction bases with no gene match: 9. The CDR3 region is CASSGEIAGGPDTQYF. The CDR3 region has the DNA TGTGCCAGCAGCGGAGAGATAGCGGGGGGGCCGGATACGCAGTATTTT.

The chain couples TRBV11-2 to TRBJ2-4; 7 bases match TRBD2. V gave up 3 bases and J gave up 4 bases; unmatched junction bases: 0. The CDR3 has 13 amino acids. Germline values: CDR1 SGHAT, CDR2 FQNNGV. This CDR3 reads CASSFSGKNIQYF. The CDR3 region has the DNA TGTGCCAGCAGCTTTAGCGGGAAAAACATTCAGTACTTC.

This chain links TRBV13 with TRBJ1-1; tentative D call: TRBD1 (5 bases). Trimming shortened V by 5 bases and J by 5 bases, and 18 bases separated the two germline ends. The CDR3 covers 15 residues. CDR1 is PRHDT and CDR2 is FYEKMQ in the germline V gene (reference sequence). DNA of the CDR3: TGTGCCAGCAGCCCCGGGGGAGGGTGGGAGACTGAAGCTTTCTTT. The encoded protein is CASSPGGGWETEAFF.

The rearrangement links TRBV5-6 to TRBJ1-2, with D hard to call. The CDR3 contains 15 residues. Per the germline V gene, CDR1 is SGHDT and CDR2 is YYEEEE. V was pared by 2 bases and J by 2 bases, with 13 bases between. CDR3 in DNA: TGTGCCAGCAGCTTTTGGAATACGGGAAACTATGGCTACACCTTC. Its protein product is CASSFWNTGNYGYTF. The full variable domain, with the rest looked up from reference TRBV5-6 and TRBJ1-2, is DAGVTQSPTHLIKTRGQQVTLRCSPKSGHDTVSWYQQALGQGPQFIFQYYEEEERQRGNFPDRFSGHQFPNYSSELNVNALLLGDSALYLCASSFWNTGNYGYTFGSGTRLTVV.

This chain uses TRBV12-3 or TRBV12-4 with TRBJ2-2; 9 bases line up with TRBD2. With 8 bases clipped from V and 8 bases from J, the junction kept 6 bases outside the gene matches. The CDR3 spans 13 residues. The CDR3, as DNA: TGTGCCAGCGGGACTAGCTGGGGAGGGGAGCTGTTTTTT. It yields the protein CASGTSWGGELFF.

The gene calls are TRBV11-2 and TRBJ2-5; possibly TRBD2 for D (5 bases). The CDR3 consists of 15 residues. In germline, CDR1 is SGHAT, CDR2 FQNNGV. Trimming took off 5 bases at V and 0 bases at J, with 13 bases between the two ends. The CDR3 protein is CASSASPSNQETQYF. CDR3 bases: TGTGCCAGCAGCGCCTCCCCTAGCAACCAAGAGACCCAGTACTTC.

This clone was seen just once. The rearrangement links TRBV19 to TRBJ2-2; D may be TRBD1 (5 bases). The germline V gene encodes CDR1 LNHDA and CDR2 SQIVND (reference sequence). This CDR3 spans 16 amino acids. Trimming removed 3 bases from V and 0 bases from J, with 11 bases in between. The CDR3 nucleotides read TGTGCCAGTAGTATCCGCAGGGCCGCGAACACCGGGGAGCTGTTTTTT. Protein: CASSIRRAANTGELFF.